The T cell receptor (beta chain) described here comes from a study of blood T cell repertoires in COVID-19. About the study: Acute and convalescent COVID-19 specimens originated in the United States, Italy and Spain. T cells, B-cell-depleted T cells, or PBMCs provided the cDNA or gDNA that served as material.

The J segment lost 5 bases and the V segment lost 4 bases, leaving 10 bases of the junction unmatched. Germline V gives CDR1 MNHEY, CDR2 SVGEGT. This CDR3 has 15 amino acids. Original analysis: Nucleated cell counts were estimated from reference gene primer amplification. Generated by immunoSEQ multiplex PCR, the TCRdb table keeps only in-frame clones and is missing some. V, J and clone size derive from that table, while D and trimming were established from the DNA sequence. The sample shows about 150,000 clones, about 80% of them seen only once. This TCR was recovered from a man in his sixties with acute or convalescent COVID-19. The chain carries TRBV6-2 or TRBV6-3 and TRBJ2-5; 7 bases match TRBD2. The sequencing sample was made of peripheral blood. The CDR3, as DNA: TGTGCCAGCAGTTGGGCCAGCGGGACTACGGAGACCCAGTACTTC. It is translated as CASSWASGTTETQYF.